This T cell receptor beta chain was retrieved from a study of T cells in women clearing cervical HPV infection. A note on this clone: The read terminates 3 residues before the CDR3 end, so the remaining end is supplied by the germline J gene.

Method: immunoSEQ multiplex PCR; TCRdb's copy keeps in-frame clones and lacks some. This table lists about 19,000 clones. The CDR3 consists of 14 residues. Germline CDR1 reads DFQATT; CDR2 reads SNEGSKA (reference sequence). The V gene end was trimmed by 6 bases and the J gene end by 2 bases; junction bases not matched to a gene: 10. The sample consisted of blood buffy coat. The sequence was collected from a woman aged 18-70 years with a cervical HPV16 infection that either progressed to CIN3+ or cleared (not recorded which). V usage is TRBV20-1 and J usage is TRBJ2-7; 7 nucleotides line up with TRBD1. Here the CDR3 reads CSASDRDPTYEQYF. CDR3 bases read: TGCAGTGCCTCCGACAGGGACCCAACCTACGAG.